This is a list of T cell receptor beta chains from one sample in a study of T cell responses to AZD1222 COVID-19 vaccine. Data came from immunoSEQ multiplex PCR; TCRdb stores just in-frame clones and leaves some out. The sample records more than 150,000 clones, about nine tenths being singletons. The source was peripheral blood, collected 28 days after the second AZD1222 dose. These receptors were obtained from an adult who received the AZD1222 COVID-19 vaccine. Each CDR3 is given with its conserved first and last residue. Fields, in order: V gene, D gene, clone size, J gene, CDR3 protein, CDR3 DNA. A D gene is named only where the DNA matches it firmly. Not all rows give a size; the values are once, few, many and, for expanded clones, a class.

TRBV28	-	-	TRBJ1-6	CASRRANSPLHF	TGTGCCAGCAGAAGGGCTAATTCACCCCTCCACTTT
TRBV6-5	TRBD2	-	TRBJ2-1	CASSYMRLAAYNEQFF	TGTGCCAGCAGTTACATGCGACTAGCAGCTTACAATGAGCAGTTCTTC
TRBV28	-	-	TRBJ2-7	CASSLTGGNYEQYF	TGTGCCAGCAGTTTAACTGGCGGGAACTACGAGCAGTACTTC
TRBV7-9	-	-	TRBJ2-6	CASSVSPSYSGANVLTF	TGTGCCAGCAGCGTCTCCCCTTCATACTCTGGGGCCAACGTCCTGACTTTC
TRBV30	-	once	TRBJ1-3	CAWSVEVFNTIYF	TGTGCCTGGAGTGTAGAGGTTTTTAACACCATATATTTT
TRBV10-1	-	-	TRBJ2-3	CASSERMDTQYF	TGCGCCAGCAGTGAAAGGATGGATACGCAGTATTTT
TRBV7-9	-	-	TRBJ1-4	CASSLAHANFDEKLFF	TGTGCCAGCAGCTTAGCCCACGCCAACTTCGATGAAAAACTGTTTTTT
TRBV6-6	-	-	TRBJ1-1	CASSLDRNTEAFF	TGTGCCAGCAGCTTGGACAGGAACACTGAAGCTTTCTTT
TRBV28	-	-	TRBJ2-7	CASSLGGLARDEQYF	TGTGCCAGCAGTTTGGGGGGGCTGGCTCGGGACGAGCAGTACTTC
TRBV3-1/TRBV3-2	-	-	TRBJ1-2	CASSQDPGNYGYTF	TGTGCCAGCAGCCAAGATCCCGGGAACTATGGCTACACCTTC
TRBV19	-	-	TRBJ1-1	CASSMGEGPTEAFF	TGTGCCAGTAGTATGGGTGAGGGGCCCACTGAAGCTTTCTTT
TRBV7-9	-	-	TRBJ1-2	CASSFSGGYGYTF	TGTGCCAGCAGCTTTTCGGGGGGCTATGGCTACACCTTC
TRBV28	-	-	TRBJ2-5	CASSLTGILGETQYF	TGTGCCAGCAGTTTAACAGGGATATTGGGGGAGACCCAGTACTTC
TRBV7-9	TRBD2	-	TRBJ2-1	CASSLEGLAAEFF	TGTGCCAGCAGCTTAGAGGGACTAGCGGCGGAGTTCTTC
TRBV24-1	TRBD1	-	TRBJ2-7	CATSGGRGKKNEQYF	TGTGCCACCAGTGGGGGCAGGGGGAAAAAAAACGAGCAGTACTTC
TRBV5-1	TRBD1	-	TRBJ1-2	CASSSGTGTGASSDGYTF	TGCGCCAGCAGCTCCGGAACCGGGACAGGGGCGTCGTCCGATGGCTACACCTTC
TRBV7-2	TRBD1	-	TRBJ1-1	CATRGDRRNTEAFF	TGTGCCACAAGGGGGGACAGGAGAAACACTGAAGCTTTCTTT
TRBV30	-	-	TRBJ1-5	CAWSVRSNQPQHF	TGTGCCTGGAGTGTACGTAGCAATCAGCCCCAGCATTTT
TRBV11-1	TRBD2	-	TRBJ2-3	CASRLSGGDTDTQYF	TGTGCCAGCAGACTTAGCGGGGGGGACACAGATACGCAGTATTTT
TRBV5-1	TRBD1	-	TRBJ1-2	CASSPGGRTYGYTF	TGCGCCAGCAGCCCAGGGGGTAGAACCTATGGCTACACCTTC
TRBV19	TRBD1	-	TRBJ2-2	CASSKATGISGTGELFF	TGTGCCAGTAGTAAGGCGACAGGGATTTCGGGAACCGGGGAGCTGTTTTTT
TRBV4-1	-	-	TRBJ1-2	CASSQDLGGLPNYGYTF	TGCGCCAGCAGCCAAGATCTTGGGGGGCTTCCTAACTATGGCTACACCTTC
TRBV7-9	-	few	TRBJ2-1	CASSSWTVNEQFF	TGTGCCAGCAGCTCCTGGACAGTCAATGAGCAGTTCTTC
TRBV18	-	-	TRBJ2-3	CASSPNSQGTDTQYF	TGTGCCAGCTCACCAAATTCGCAGGGCACAGATACGCAGTATTTT
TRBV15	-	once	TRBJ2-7	CATSRDWGGGSYEQYF	TGTGCCACCAGCAGAGATTGGGGCGGCGGATCCTACGAGCAGTACTTC
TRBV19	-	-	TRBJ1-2	CASSHKLTNYGYTF	TGTGCCAGTAGCCACAAGCTGACCAACTATGGCTACACCTTC
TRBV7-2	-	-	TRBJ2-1	CASSPNPGSYNEQFF	TGTGCCAGCAGCCCCAACCCCGGCTCCTACAATGAGCAGTTCTTC
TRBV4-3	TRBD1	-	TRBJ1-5	CASTKMPQGQGNQPQHF	TGCGCCAGCACCAAAATGCCTCAAGGACAGGGCAATCAGCCCCAGCATTTT
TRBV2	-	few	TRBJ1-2	CASSEDNGYTF	TGTGCCAGCAGCGAGGACAATGGCTACACCTTC
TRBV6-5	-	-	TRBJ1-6	CASTRTRGDSPLHF	TGTGCCAGCACTCGGACCCGTGGGGATTCACCCCTCCACTTT
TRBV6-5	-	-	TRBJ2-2	CASTSRGTNTGELFF	TGTGCCAGCACCAGCAGGGGCACTAACACCGGGGAGCTGTTTTTT
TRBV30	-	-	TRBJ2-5	CAWTQDQETQYF	TGTGCCTGGACTCAAGATCAAGAGACCCAGTACTTC
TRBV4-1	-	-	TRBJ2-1	CASSQVNLPLNEQFF	TGCGCCAGCAGCCAAGTTAATTTGCCCCTCAATGAGCAGTTCTTC
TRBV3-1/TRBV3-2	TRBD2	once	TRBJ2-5	CASSQGRTSLKTQYF	TGTGCCAGCAGCCAAGGAAGGACTAGTTTGAAGACCCAGTACTTC
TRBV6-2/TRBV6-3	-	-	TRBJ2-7	CASSYWTGTSHF	TGTGCCAGCAGTTACTGGACCGGGACCTCGCACTTC
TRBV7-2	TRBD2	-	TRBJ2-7	CASSTSGGRSYEQYF	TGTGCCAGCAGTACTAGCGGGGGCCGCTCCTACGAGCAGTACTTC
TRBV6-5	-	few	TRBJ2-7	CATSDGPYEQYF	TGTGCCACCTCGGACGGACCCTACGAGCAGTACTTC
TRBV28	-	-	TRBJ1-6	CASNPGLINSPLHF	TGTGCCAGCAACCCGGGACTGATTAATTCACCCCTCCACTTT
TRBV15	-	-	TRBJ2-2	CATSGHFGELFF	TGTGCCACCAGCGGACACTTCGGGGAGCTGTTTTTT
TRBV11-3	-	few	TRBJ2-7	CASSLGGSSYEQYF	TGTGCCAGCAGCTTAGGAGGGTCGTCCTACGAGCAGTACTTC
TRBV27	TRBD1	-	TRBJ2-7	CASSNGQGTYEQYF	TGTGCCAGCAGCAACGGACAGGGAACCTACGAGCAGTACTTC
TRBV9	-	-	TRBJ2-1	CASSAYRPYSSYNEQFF	TGTGCCAGCAGCGCATATCGGCCTTACAGCTCCTACAATGAGCAGTTCTTC
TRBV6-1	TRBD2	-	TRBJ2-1	CASSGQPGMGRGEQFF	TGTGCCAGCAGTGGCCAACCCGGTATGGGGAGGGGTGAGCAGTTCTTC
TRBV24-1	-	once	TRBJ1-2	CATSDTAGGKGHYGYTF	TGTGCCACCAGTGATACCGCCGGGGGGAAAGGGCACTATGGCTACACCTTC
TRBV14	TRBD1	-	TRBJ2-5	CASSQRRTTGGFQETQYF	TGTGCCAGCAGCCAAAGGCGGACGACAGGGGGCTTTCAAGAGACCCAGTACTTC
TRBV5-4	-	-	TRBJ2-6	CASSPPGLELGANVLTF	TGTGCCAGCAGCCCCCCCGGGCTTGAACTGGGGGCCAACGTCCTGACTTTC
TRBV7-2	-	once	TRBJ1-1	CASSLPPGRGNTEAFF	TGTGCCAGCAGTTTACCACCGGGACGGGGGAACACTGAAGCTTTCTTT
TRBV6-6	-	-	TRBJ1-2	CASSAQGNYGYTF	TGTGCCAGCAGTGCGCAGGGGAACTATGGCTACACCTTC
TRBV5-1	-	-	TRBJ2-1	CASSLARGGVRNEQFF	TGCGCCAGCAGCTTGGCTCGGGGCGGGGTGCGCAATGAGCAGTTCTTC
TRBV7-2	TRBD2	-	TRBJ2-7	CASSLTRTSGVSYEQYF	TGTGCCAGCAGCTTAACCCGGACTAGCGGGGTCTCCTACGAGCAGTACTTC
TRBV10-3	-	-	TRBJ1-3	CAISESLLSGNTIYF	TGTGCCATCAGTGAGTCCTTGCTCTCTGGAAACACCATATATTTT
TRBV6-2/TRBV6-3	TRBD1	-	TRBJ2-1	CASSVGQGGNEQFF	TGTGCCAGCAGTGTGGGACAGGGGGGGAATGAGCAGTTCTTC
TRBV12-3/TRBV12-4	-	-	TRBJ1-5	CASSLKGNQPQHF	TGTGCCAGCAGTTTAAAAGGCAATCAGCCCCAGCATTTT
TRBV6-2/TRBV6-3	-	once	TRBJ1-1	CASSYNNMNTEAFF	TGTGCCAGCAGTTACAACAACATGAACACTGAAGCTTTCTTT
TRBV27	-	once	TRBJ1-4	CASSLSGGARSNEKLFF	TGTGCCAGCAGTTTATCCGGCGGGGCCAGGTCAAATGAAAAACTGTTTTTT